This paragraph covers one T cell receptor beta chain sequence. This sample was taken from a study of T cells after yellow fever vaccination. As TCR cDNA was made by 5'RACE template switching, a universal primer site and UMIs were added. TCRdb fed the 5' RACE reads into MiXCR, producing one record per CDR3 protein. The table shows roughly 500,000 distinct CDR3 sequences, with about 19% occurring only once. The CDR3 has 15 residues. Germline loops: CDR1 SQVTM, CDR2 ANQGSEA. Germline trimming cut 1 base from V and 1 base from J; bases unmatched to any gene: 5. The receptor was isolated from a man aged 30 to 39 who received the YFV17D yellow fever vaccine. The material was PBMCs, obtained 15 days after the yellow fever booster vaccination. The chain has TRBV29-1 and TRBJ2-3; 7 bases agree with TRBD2. The CDR3 nucleotides read TGCAGCGTTGAAGGACTAGCCTCCGGCACAGATACGCAGTATTTT. Amino acid sequence: CSVEGLASGTDTQYF.